Listed below are T cell receptor beta chains from one sample, sequenced in a study of blood T cell repertoires in COVID-19. TCRdb keeps only in-frame clones here, not all; method: immunoSEQ multiplex PCR. This table holds a few hundred thousand clones, 80% to 90% found once. Sample: peripheral blood. The receptor set was obtained from a woman between 45 and 65 years old who had recovered from COVID-19. CDR3s include the opening cysteine and the closing phenylalanine or tryptophan. D genes are given only for firm matches. Only some rows state a clone size, as once, few, many or a class for expanded clones.

NA	TRBV28	NA	TRBJ1-2	CASSPPTHRAVYGYTF	TGTGCCAGCAGCCCTCCCACACACAGGGCTGTCTATGGCTACACCTTC
NA	TRBV20-1	NA	TRBJ1-2	CSASGATYGYTF	TGCAGTGCTAGTGGGGCCACCTATGGCTACACCTTC
NA	TRBV9	NA	TRBJ2-3	CASRLLLSTDTQYF	TGTGCCAGCAGGCTACTACTTAGCACAGATACGCAGTATTTT
few	TRBV29-1	NA	TRBJ1-1	CSAFSTGLQAGSTEAFF	TGCAGCGCTTTCTCGACCGGGCTTCAAGCCGGGAGCACTGAAGCTTTCTTT
NA	TRBV7-6	TRBD2	TRBJ2-1	CASSLGLAGVTYNEQFF	TGTGCCAGCAGCTTGGGGCTAGCGGGGGTAACCTACAATGAGCAGTTCTTC
NA	TRBV19	NA	TRBJ2-7	CASSLAALDDSYEQYF	TGTGCCAGTAGTCTGGCAGCCCTAGATGACTCCTACGAGCAGTACTTC
once	TRBV18	TRBD1	TRBJ1-5	CASSPRQGYNQPQHF	TGTGCCAGCTCACCTCGACAGGGCTACAATCAGCCCCAGCATTTT
NA	TRBV6-2/TRBV6-3	NA	TRBJ2-4	CASSSRGEAKNIQYF	TGTGCCAGCAGTTCCAGGGGAGAGGCCAAAAACATTCAGTACTTC
NA	TRBV3-1/TRBV3-2	TRBD2	TRBJ2-5	CASSRGGGETQYF	TGTGCCAGCAGCCGGGGCGGGGGAGAGACCCAGTACTTC
NA	TRBV30	TRBD1	TRBJ1-4	CAWTVKGTESEKLFF	TGTGCCTGGACCGTAAAAGGGACAGAATCTGAAAAACTGTTTTTT
NA	TRBV3-1/TRBV3-2	TRBD1	TRBJ2-7	CASGVGQPYEQYF	TGTGCCAGCGGAGTGGGACAGCCCTACGAGCAGTACTTC
NA	TRBV11-1	NA	TRBJ2-2	CASSFRTVDTGELFF	TGTGCCAGCAGCTTTAGGACAGTGGACACCGGGGAGCTGTTTTTT
few	TRBV6-4	TRBD1	TRBJ1-5	CASSEDRDLPQHF	TGTGCCAGCAGTGAGGACAGGGACCTGCCCCAGCATTTT
once	TRBV6-1	TRBD1	TRBJ1-2	CASSDRTGGTYGYTF	TGTGCCAGCAGTGACCGGACAGGGGGGACCTATGGCTACACCTTC
NA	TRBV5-6	TRBD1	TRBJ2-6	CASSRMTGVPGANVLTF	TGTGCCAGCAGCCGTATGACAGGGGTTCCTGGGGCCAACGTCCTGACTTTC
NA	TRBV24-1	TRBD1	TRBJ2-1	CATSDLGQGARHEQFF	TGTGCCACCAGTGATTTAGGTCAGGGGGCCCGGCATGAGCAGTTCTTC
NA	TRBV6-2/TRBV6-3	TRBD1	TRBJ1-2	CASSGTGTVYGYTF	TGTGCCAGCAGTGGAACCGGGACAGTCTATGGCTACACCTTC
NA	TRBV4-3	NA	TRBJ2-3	CASSQEKGVGTDTQYF	TGCGCCAGCAGCCAAGAGAAGGGGGTAGGCACAGATACGCAGTATTTT
once	TRBV7-8	NA	TRBJ1-6	CASSQGAYNSPLHF	TGTGCCAGCAGCCAAGGAGCATATAATTCACCCCTCCACTTT